This T cell receptor (beta chain) derives from a study of CD8+ T cells in alopecia areata. Background on the study: Treated patients swallowed 5 to 10 mg of oral tofacitinib twice daily.

About this clone itself: The antigen remains undetermined.

Study-level findings and limits: Scalp sequencing captures resident alphabeta T cells of normal skin too. Scalp lesions, especially in alopecia totalis/universalis, had higher clonality than normal scalp. Mouse data revealed clearer TCR sharing than patient data did, a gap possibly tied to HLA.

The germline V gene has CDR1 SEHNR and CDR2 FQNEAQ (reference sequence). CDR3 size: 18 residues. V dropped 3 bases and J dropped 1 base, with 21 bases sitting between them. Sequencing relied on a cDNA template that was reverse transcribed from extracted RNA. Clones were sequenced by immunoSEQ multiplex PCR, and TCRdb holds only the in-frame ones, with some missing. The sample has 150,000 to 200,000 clones, around 60% seen once. This chain links TRBV7-9 with TRBJ2-5; D may match TRBD1 or TRBD2 (5 bases each). The TCR comes from a human donor with alopecia areata. The sequences come from CD4+ T cells sorted from blood, collected at week 0. The CDR3 sequence: CASSLREAGSTGQETQYF. CDR3 coding DNA: TGTGCCAGCAGCTTGAGAGAGGCTGGGAGCACAGGCCAAGAGACCCAGTACTTC. The full variable domain, in which reference TRBV7-9 and TRBJ2-5 provide the parts outside the CDR3, is DTGVSQNPRHKITKRGQNVTFRCDPISEHNRLYWYRQTLGQGPEFLTYFQNEAQLEKSRLLSDRFSAERPKGSFSTLEIQRTEQGDSAMYLCASSLREAGSTGQETQYFGPGTRLLVL.